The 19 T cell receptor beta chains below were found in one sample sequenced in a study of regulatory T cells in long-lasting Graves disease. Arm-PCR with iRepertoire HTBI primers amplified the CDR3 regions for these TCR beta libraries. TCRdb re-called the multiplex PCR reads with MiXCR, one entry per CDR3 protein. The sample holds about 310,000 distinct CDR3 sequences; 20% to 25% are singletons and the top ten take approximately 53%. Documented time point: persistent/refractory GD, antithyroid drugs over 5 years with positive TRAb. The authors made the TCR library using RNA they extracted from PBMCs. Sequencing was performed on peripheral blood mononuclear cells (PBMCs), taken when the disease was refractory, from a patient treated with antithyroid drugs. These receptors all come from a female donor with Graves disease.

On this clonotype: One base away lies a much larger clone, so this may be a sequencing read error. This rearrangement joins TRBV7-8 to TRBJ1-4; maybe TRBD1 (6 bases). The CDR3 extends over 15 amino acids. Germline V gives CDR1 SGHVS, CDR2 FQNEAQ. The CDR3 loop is CASSSQRQGNEKLLF. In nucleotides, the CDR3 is TGTGCCAGCAGCTCCCAGCGTCAGGGGAATGAAAAACTGCTTTTT.

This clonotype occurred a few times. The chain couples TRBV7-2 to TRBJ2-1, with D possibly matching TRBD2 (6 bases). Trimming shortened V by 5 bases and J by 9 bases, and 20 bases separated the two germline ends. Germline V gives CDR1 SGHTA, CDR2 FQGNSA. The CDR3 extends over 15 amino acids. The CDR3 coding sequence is TGTGCCAGCAGCCCGCCGGGACTCAGAAGTGGTGAGCAGTTCTTC. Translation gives CASSPPGLRSGEQFF. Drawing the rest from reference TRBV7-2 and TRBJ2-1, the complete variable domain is GAGVSQSPSNKVTEKGKDVELRCDPISGHTALYWYRQSLGQGLEFLIYFQGNSAPDKSGLPSDRFSAERTGGSVSTLTIQRTQQEDSAVYLCASSPPGLRSGEQFFGPGTRLTVL.

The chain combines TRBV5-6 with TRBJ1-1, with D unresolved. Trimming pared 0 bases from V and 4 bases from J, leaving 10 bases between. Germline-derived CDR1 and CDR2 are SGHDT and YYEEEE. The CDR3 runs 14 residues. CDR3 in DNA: TGTGCCAGCAGCTTGGAAAACGGACGCACTGAAGCTTTCTTT. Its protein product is CASSLENGRTEAFF. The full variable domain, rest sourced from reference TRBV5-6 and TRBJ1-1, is DAGVTQSPTHLIKTRGQQVTLRCSPKSGHDTVSWYQQALGQGPQFIFQYYEEEERQRGNFPDRFSGHQFPNYSSELNVNALLLGDSALYLCASSLENGRTEAFFGQGTRLTVV.

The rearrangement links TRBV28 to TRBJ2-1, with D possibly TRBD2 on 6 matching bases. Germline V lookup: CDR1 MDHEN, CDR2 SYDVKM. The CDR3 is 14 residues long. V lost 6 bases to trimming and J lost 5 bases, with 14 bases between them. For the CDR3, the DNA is TGTGCCAGCAGCAATCCCACGGGAGACAATGAGCAGTTCTTC. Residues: CASSNPTGDNEQFF.

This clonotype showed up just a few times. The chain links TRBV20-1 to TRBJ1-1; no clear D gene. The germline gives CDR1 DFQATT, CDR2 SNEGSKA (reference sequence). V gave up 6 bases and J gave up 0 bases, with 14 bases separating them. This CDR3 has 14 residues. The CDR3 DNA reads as TGCAGTGCCATCCCCGGGCAAGTGAACACTGAAGCTTTCTTT. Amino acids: CSAIPGQVNTEAFF.

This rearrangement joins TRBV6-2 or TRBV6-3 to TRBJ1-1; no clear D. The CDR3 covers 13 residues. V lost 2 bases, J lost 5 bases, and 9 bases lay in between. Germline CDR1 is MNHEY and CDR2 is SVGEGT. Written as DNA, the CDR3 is TGTGCCAGCAGTTACGCCGCAAAGACTGAAGCTTTCTTT. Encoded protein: CASSYAAKTEAFF.

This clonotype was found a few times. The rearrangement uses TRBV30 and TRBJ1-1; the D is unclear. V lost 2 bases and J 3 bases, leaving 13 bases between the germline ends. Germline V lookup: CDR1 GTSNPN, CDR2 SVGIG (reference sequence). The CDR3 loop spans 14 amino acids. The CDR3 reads CAWSPPSHDTEAFF. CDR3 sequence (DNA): TGTGCCTGGAGTCCCCCCTCACATGACACTGAAGCTTTCTTT. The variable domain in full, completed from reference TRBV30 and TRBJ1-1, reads SQTIHQWPATLVQPVGSPLSLECTVEGTSNPNLYWYRQAAGRGLQLLFYSVGIGQISSEVPQNLSASRPQDRQFILSSKKLLLSDSGFYLCAWSPPSHDTEAFFGQGTRLTVV.

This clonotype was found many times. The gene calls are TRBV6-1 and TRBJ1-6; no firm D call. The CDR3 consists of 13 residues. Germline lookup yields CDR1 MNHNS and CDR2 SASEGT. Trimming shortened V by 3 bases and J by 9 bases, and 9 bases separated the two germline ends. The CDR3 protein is CASSDLRASPLHF. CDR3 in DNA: TGTGCCAGCAGTGATCTGCGGGCTTCACCCCTCCACTTT.

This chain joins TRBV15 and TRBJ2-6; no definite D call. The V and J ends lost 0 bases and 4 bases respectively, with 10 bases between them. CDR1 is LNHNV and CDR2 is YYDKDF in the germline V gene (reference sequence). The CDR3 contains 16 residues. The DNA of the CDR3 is TGTGCCACCAGCAGAGATAGGATTACCGGGGCCAACGTCCTGACTTTC. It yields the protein CATSRDRITGANVLTF. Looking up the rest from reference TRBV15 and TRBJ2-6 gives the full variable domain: DAMVIQNPRYQVTQFGKPVTLSCSQTLNHNVMYWYQQKSSQAPKLLFHYYDKDFNNEADTPDNFQSRRPNTSFCFLDIRSPGLGDTAMYLCATSRDRITGANVLTFGAGSRLTVL.

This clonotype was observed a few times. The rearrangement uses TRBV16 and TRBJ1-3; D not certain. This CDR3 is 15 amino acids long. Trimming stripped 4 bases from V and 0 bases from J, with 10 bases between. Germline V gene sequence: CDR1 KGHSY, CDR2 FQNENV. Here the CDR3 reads CASSRSQYSGNTIYF. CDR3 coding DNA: TGTGCCAGCAGCCGCTCCCAGTACTCTGGAAACACCATATATTTT.

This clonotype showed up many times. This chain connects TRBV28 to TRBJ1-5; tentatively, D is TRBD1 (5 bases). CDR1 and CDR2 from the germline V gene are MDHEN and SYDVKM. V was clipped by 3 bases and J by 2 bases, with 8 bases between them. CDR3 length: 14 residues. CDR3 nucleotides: TGTGCCAGCAGTTTCAGACAGCGCAATCAGCCCCAGCATTTT. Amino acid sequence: CASSFRQRNQPQHF.

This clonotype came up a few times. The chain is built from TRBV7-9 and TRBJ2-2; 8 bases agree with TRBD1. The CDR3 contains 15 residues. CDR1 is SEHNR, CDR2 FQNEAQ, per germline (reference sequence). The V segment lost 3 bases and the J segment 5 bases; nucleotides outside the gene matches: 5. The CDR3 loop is CASSFTGGTTGELFF. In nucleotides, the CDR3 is TGTGCCAGCAGCTTCACAGGGGGTACGACCGGGGAGCTGTTTTTT.

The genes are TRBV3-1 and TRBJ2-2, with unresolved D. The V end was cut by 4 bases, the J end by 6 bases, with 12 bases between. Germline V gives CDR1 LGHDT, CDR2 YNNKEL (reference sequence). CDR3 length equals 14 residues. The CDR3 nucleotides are TGTGCCAGCAGCCCCGACATATTCGCCGGGGAGCTGTTTTTT. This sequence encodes CASSPDIFAGELFF.

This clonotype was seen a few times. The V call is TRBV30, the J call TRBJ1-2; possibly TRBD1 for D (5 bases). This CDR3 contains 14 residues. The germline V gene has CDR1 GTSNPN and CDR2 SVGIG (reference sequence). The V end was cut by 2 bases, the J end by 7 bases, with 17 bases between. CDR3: CAWSPGRVGFGYTF. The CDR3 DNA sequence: TGTGCCTGGAGTCCCGGCAGGGTTGGATTTGGCTACACCTTC.

CDR3 loop: CASSARDYYYNEQFF. CDR3 DNA sequence: TGTGCCAGCAGTGCTCGGGACTACTATTACAATGAGCAGTTCTTC. The chain uses TRBV27 and TRBJ2-1, with 7 bases lining up with TRBD2. Germline CDR1 and CDR2: MNHEY and SMNVEV (reference sequence). This CDR3 spans 15 amino acids. V dropped 5 bases and J dropped 4; count of bases not matched to a gene: 8.

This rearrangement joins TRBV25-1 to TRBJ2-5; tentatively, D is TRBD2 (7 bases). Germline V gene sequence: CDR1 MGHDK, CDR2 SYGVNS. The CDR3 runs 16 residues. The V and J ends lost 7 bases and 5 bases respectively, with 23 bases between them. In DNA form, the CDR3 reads TGTGCCAGCATAGGGATTGGGGGGGGCGCGTTTGAGACCCAGTACTTC. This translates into CASIGIGGGAFETQYF.

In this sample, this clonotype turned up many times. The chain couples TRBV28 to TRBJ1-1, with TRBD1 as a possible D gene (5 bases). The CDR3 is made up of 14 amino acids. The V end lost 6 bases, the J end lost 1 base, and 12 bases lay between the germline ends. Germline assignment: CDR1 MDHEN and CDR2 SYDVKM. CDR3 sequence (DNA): TGTGCCAGCAGGAAGGACACTACGAACACTGAAGCTTTCTTT. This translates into CASRKDTTNTEAFF.

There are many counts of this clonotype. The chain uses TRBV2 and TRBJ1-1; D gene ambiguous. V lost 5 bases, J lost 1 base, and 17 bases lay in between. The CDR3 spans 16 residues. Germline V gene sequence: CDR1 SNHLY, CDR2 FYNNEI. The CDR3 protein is CASSFAEIRQNTEAFF. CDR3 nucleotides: TGTGCCAGCAGTTTTGCCGAAATAAGACAGAACACTGAAGCTTTCTTT. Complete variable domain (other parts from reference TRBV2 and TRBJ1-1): EPEVTQTPSHQVTQMGQEVILRCVPISNHLYFYWYRQILGQKVEFLVSFYNNEISEKSEIFDDQFSVERPDGSNFTLKIRSTKLEDSAMYFCASSFAEIRQNTEAFFGQGTRLTVV.

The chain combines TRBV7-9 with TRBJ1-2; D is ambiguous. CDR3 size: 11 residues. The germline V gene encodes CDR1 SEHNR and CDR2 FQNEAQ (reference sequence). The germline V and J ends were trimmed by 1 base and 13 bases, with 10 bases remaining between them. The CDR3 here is CASSLGQLCTF. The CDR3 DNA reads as TGTGCCAGCAGCTTAGGGCAGCTTTGCACCTTC.